This T cell receptor (beta chain) derives from a study of T cell changes during pregnancy in multiple sclerosis. This CDR3 contains 17 residues. The germline V gene has CDR1 GTSNPN and CDR2 SVGIG (reference sequence). V lost 0 bases and J lost 6, with 20 bases in between. TCRdb's copy holds only in-frame clones and misses some; the assay was immunoSEQ multiplex PCR. The table lists some 28,000 clones, around nine tenths of them singletons, with 0.71% in the top ten. V and J are TRBV30 and TRBJ2-2; D perhaps matches TRBD2 (6 bases). Sequences were derived from CD4+ T cells from peripheral blood mononuclear cells, sampled in the first trimester of pregnancy. The source is a female donor with multiple sclerosis, enrolled in a pregnancy study. The CDR3, as DNA: TGTGCCTGGAGTGTACACAGGTCCTCCTGGGGGGCCGGGGAGCTGTTTTTT. It codes for CAWSVHRSSWGAGELFF.